These T cell receptor beta chains were read from a single sample in a study of blood T cell repertoires in COVID-19. TCRdb's table, derived via immunoSEQ multiplex PCR, lists solely in-frame clones and lacks some. The sample gives 310,000 or so clones, about 85% of which show up once; approximately 5.2% is in the top ten. Material: PBMCs or T cells enriched from blood (not recorded which). The receptor source for this set is a woman between 25 and 40 years old who had recovered from COVID-19. Each CDR3 is given with its conserved first and last residue. D genes are given only for firm matches. Rows give clone size only sometimes, using once, few, many, or a class for an expanded clone.

v_call	clone_size	j_call	d_call	cdr3_aa	cdr3_nt
TRBV19	.	TRBJ2-7	.	CASTPKGGSSAYEQYF	TGTGCCAGTACCCCAAAAGGAGGTAGTAGCGCCTACGAGCAGTACTTC
TRBV20-1	.	TRBJ1-3	TRBD1	CSASPYPQGGFRNTIYF	TGCAGTGCTAGTCCCTACCCCCAGGGGGGCTTTCGAAACACCATATATTTT
TRBV11-1	.	TRBJ1-6	TRBD1	CASSSGTGGPPLHF	TGTGCCAGCAGCTCCGGGACAGGGGGGCCACCCCTCCACTTT
TRBV19	.	TRBJ2-1	.	CASSRAVSYNEQFF	TGTGCCAGTAGCAGGGCTGTCTCCTACAATGAGCAGTTCTTC
TRBV30	.	TRBJ2-5	.	CAWSVGKFQGRETQYF	TGTGCCTGGAGTGTAGGGAAGTTTCAGGGCCGGGAGACCCAGTACTTC
TRBV30	.	TRBJ1-3	.	CAWSVNSGRNSGNTIYF	TGTGCCTGGAGTGTAAATTCAGGGCGAAACTCTGGAAACACCATATATTTT
TRBV7-9	.	TRBJ1-5	TRBD1	CASSPGGLQPQHF	TGTGCCAGCAGCCCAGGGGGCCTTCAGCCCCAGCATTTT
TRBV18	.	TRBJ1-2	TRBD1	CASSPRQGGYGYTF	TGTGCCAGCTCACCGCGACAGGGAGGCTATGGCTACACCTTC
TRBV12-3/TRBV12-4	.	TRBJ1-1	.	CASTRLLGTEAFF	TGTGCCAGCACCAGGCTGTTGGGCACTGAAGCTTTCTTT
TRBV19	.	TRBJ1-3	TRBD1	CASSKGAPGNTIYF	TGTGCCAGTAGCAAGGGGGCACCTGGAAACACCATATATTTT
TRBV13	few	TRBJ1-2	.	CASSLQGRGYTF	TGTGCCAGCAGCTTACAGGGCCGCGGCTACACCTTC
TRBV7-9	.	TRBJ1-5	.	CASSSSGDQPQHF	TGTGCCAGCAGCTCCAGTGGAGATCAGCCCCAGCATTTT
TRBV6-2/TRBV6-3	.	TRBJ1-2	.	CASSYGQKYTF	TGTGCCAGCAGTTACGGGCAAAAGTACACCTTC
TRBV2	.	TRBJ1-4	.	CASQSPGLEKLFF	TGTGCCAGCCAAAGTCCCGGGTTAGAAAAACTGTTTTTT
TRBV6-5	.	TRBJ1-2	.	CASSQGNYGYTF	TGTGCCAGCAGTCAGGGGAACTATGGCTACACCTTC
TRBV12-3/TRBV12-4	.	TRBJ2-2	.	CASSLGGKGELFF	TGTGCCAGCAGTTTGGGGGGTAAAGGGGAGCTGTTTTTT
TRBV10-3	.	TRBJ1-1	.	CAISEGFAGEAFF	TGTGCCATCAGTGAGGGGTTTGCGGGTGAAGCTTTCTTT
TRBV30	.	TRBJ2-7	TRBD1	CAGTGAYEQYF	TGTGCCGGGACAGGGGCCTACGAGCAGTACTTC
TRBV6-4	.	TRBJ2-6	.	CASSPRWGAGANVLTF	TGTGCCAGCAGCCCCAGATGGGGAGCTGGGGCCAACGTCCTGACTTTC
TRBV27	.	TRBJ1-5	.	CASRQGLSNQPQHF	TGTGCCAGCAGACAGGGTTTGAGCAATCAGCCCCAGCATTTT
TRBV4-1	few	TRBJ1-6	TRBD1	CASSHPGGYNSPLHF	TGCGCCAGCAGCCACCCAGGGGGCTATAATTCACCCCTCCACTTT
TRBV18	.	TRBJ1-1	.	CASSPAGSDTEAFF	TGTGCCAGCTCACCGGCAGGGTCGGACACTGAAGCTTTCTTT
TRBV11-2	.	TRBJ2-1	TRBD2	CASSEGLAIYNEQFF	TGTGCCAGCAGCGAAGGACTAGCGATTTACAATGAGCAGTTCTTC
TRBV30	.	TRBJ1-2	TRBD1	CAWSPLGTERRYTF	TGTGCCTGGAGTCCCCTTGGGACAGAGCGTCGCTACACCTTC
TRBV25-1	.	TRBJ1-2	.	CASREQGGRCTF	TGTGCCAGCAGGGAACAGGGAGGCCGGTGCACCTTC
TRBV19	.	TRBJ1-2	.	CASSIEQGARGYTF	TGTGCCAGTAGTATAGAACAAGGGGCGCGTGGCTACACCTTC
TRBV15	.	TRBJ1-5	.	CATSNLQVFNQPQHF	TGTGCCACCAGCAACCTACAGGTTTTCAATCAGCCCCAGCATTTT
TRBV13	.	TRBJ1-2	TRBD1	CASSSDRELIGYTF	TGTGCCAGCAGCTCGGACAGGGAGCTTATCGGCTACACCTTC
TRBV18	.	TRBJ1-6	.	CASSLDSQASNSPLHF	TGTGCCAGCTCACTGGACAGCCAAGCTTCTAATTCACCCCTCCACTTT
TRBV18	.	TRBJ1-1	TRBD1	CASSSLGQQNTEAFF	TGTGCCAGCTCATCCCTGGGACAGCAGAACACTGAAGCTTTCTTT
TRBV9	.	TRBJ2-7	TRBD2	CASSVGGGDYEQYF	TGTGCCAGCAGCGTAGGCGGGGGGGACTACGAGCAGTACTTC
TRBV7-3	once	TRBJ2-2	TRBD1	CASSPRQGAVAGELFF	TGTGCCAGCAGCCCGCGACAGGGGGCTGTGGCCGGGGAGCTGTTTTTT
TRBV19	.	TRBJ2-2	TRBD1	CASSRQGTGELFF	TGTGCCAGTAGTCGACAGGGGACCGGGGAGCTGTTTTTT
TRBV2	.	TRBJ1-2	.	CASSRQSGYTF	TGTGCCAGCAGTCGACAGAGCGGCTACACCTTC
TRBV5-1	.	TRBJ1-2	.	CASSPAGEGYTF	TGCGCCAGCAGCCCTGCCGGGGAGGGCTACACCTTC
TRBV21-1	.	TRBJ1-2	.	CASSKASPQGDYGYTF	TGTGCCAGCAGCAAAGCATCCCCCCAGGGCGACTATGGCTACACCTTC
TRBV15	.	TRBJ2-6	.	CATSRERSGANVLTF	TGTGCCACCAGCAGAGAGCGCTCTGGGGCCAACGTCCTGACTTTC
TRBV19	few	TRBJ1-6	.	CASSFLPMTGGNSPLHF	TGTGCCAGTAGTTTCCTCCCCATGACAGGAGGTAATTCACCCCTCCACTTT
TRBV7-8	.	TRBJ1-2	TRBD1	CASSPTGDYGYTF	TGTGCCAGCAGCCCCACAGGGGATTATGGCTACACCTTC
TRBV7-8	.	TRBJ2-7	.	CASSPGQTYEQYF	TGTGCCAGCAGCCCCGGACAGACTTACGAGCAGTACTTC
TRBV18	.	TRBJ2-7	TRBD1	CASSPAGTGYEQYF	TGTGCCAGCTCACCGGCCGGGACAGGGTACGAGCAGTACTTC
TRBV7-2	few	TRBJ1-1	TRBD1	CASSALTGGGTEAFF	TGTGCCAGCAGCGCATTGACAGGGGGTGGCACTGAAGCTTTCTTT
TRBV14	.	TRBJ1-1	.	CASSQKLHGKNEAFF	TGTGCCAGCAGCCAAAAGCTTCACGGGAAAAATGAAGCTTTCTTT
TRBV15	.	TRBJ1-2	.	CATSRAGQGYGYTF	TGTGCCACCAGCAGAGCAGGGCAAGGCTATGGCTACACCTTC
TRBV5-4	.	TRBJ1-4	.	CASSLGGRDEKLFF	TGTGCCAGCAGCTTAGGGGGGAGGGATGAAAAACTGTTTTTT
TRBV7-8	once	TRBJ1-2	.	CASSLSDYGYTF	TGTGCCAGCAGCTTATCCGACTATGGCTACACCTTC
TRBV11-2	.	TRBJ2-1	TRBD2	CASRKLAGGRNEQFF	TGTGCCAGCAGAAAGCTAGCGGGGGGGCGCAATGAGCAGTTCTTC
TRBV13	.	TRBJ2-5	.	CASSLGSGEETQYF	TGTGCCAGCAGCTTAGGCTCAGGGGAAGAGACCCAGTACTTC
TRBV30	.	TRBJ1-2	TRBD1	CAWAKGQGTAYGYTF	TGTGCCTGGGCCAAGGGACAGGGAACTGCCTATGGCTACACCTTC
TRBV6-4	.	TRBJ1-5	.	CASSERVGLSDQPQHF	TGTGCCAGCAGTGAGAGGGTGGGACTTTCGGATCAGCCCCAGCATTTT
TRBV4-1	.	TRBJ1-1	.	CASSQGGFETEAFF	TGCGCCAGCAGCCAAGGCGGGTTTGAGACTGAAGCTTTCTTT
TRBV6-5	.	TRBJ1-2	TRBD1	CASKGQGAGYTF	TGTGCCAGCAAAGGACAGGGTGCCGGCTACACCTTC
TRBV3-1/TRBV3-2	.	TRBJ2-2	.	CASSPNFAGELFF	TGTGCCAGCAGCCCGAACTTTGCCGGGGAGCTGTTTTTT
TRBV18	.	TRBJ2-5	.	CASSPIAADPQTQYF	TGTGCCAGCTCACCAATAGCGGCAGACCCCCAGACCCAGTACTTC
TRBV5-1	.	TRBJ2-1	TRBD2	CASSVGTNYNEQFF	TGCGCCAGCAGCGTAGGGACTAACTACAATGAGCAGTTCTTC